The 24 T cell receptor beta chains presented below share a single source sample, sequenced in a study of T-cell memory formation after mild COVID-19. MiXCR, run by TCRdb on the 5' RACE reads, gives a single entry per CDR3 protein. The sample carries tens of thousands of distinct CDR3 sequences, roughly a quarter recorded once. Sequencing was performed on PBMCs or a T cell subset sorted from them (not recorded which). The source of these receptors is a man between 18 and 29 years old who had mild COVID-19 (a few samples of this study predate the infection). Cell type and time point are not known.

This clonotype was observed a few times. The chain recombines TRBV7-2 with TRBJ1-2, with 8 bases matching TRBD1. The CDR3 length is 15 residues. V lost 4 bases to trimming and J lost 8 bases; unmatched junction nucleotides: 12. The germline CDR1 and CDR2 sequences are SGHTA and FQGNSA. The CDR3 loop is CASSSFAGTGSGYTF. The CDR3 DNA reads TGTGCCAGCAGCTCCTTTGCCGGGACAGGCAGCGGCTACACCTTC.

This clonotype has a handful of counts. V is TRBV5-1 and J is TRBJ2-5; a weak D match, TRBD2 (6 bases). The CDR3 totals 15 residues. V lost 5 bases and J lost 1, with 15 bases in between. Germline V CDR1 and CDR2: SGHRS, YFSETQ. CDR3: CASSGRRAIQETQYF. In DNA form, the CDR3 reads TGCGCCAGCAGTGGGAGGAGGGCAATCCAAGAGACCCAGTACTTC.

The chain uses TRBV18 and TRBJ2-5, with D tentatively TRBD1 (6 bases). Germline-derived CDR1 and CDR2 are KGHSH and LQKENI. There are 14 residues in the CDR3. Between the trimmed V and J ends, which lost 3 bases and 4 bases, there was a span of 12 bases. Here the CDR3 DNA reads TGTGCCAGCTCACCTGACAGGTTGGCAGAGACCCAGTACTTC. This gives the protein CASSPDRLAETQYF. Drawing the rest from reference TRBV18 and TRBJ2-5, the complete variable domain is NAGVMQNPRHLVRRRGQEARLRCSPMKGHSHVYWYRQLPEEGLKFMVYLQKENIIDESGMPKERFSAEFPKEGPSILRIQQVVRGDSAAYFCASSPDRLAETQYFGPGTRLLVL.

The J gene is TRBJ1-2, the V gene TRBV7-2; 9 bases are a match to TRBD1. This CDR3 is 16 amino acids long. V trimming: 5 bases; J trimming: 0 bases; junction bases outside the gene matches: 7. Germline loops: CDR1 SGHTA, CDR2 FQGNSA. Here the CDR3 reads CASSPRGQGTNYGYTF. CDR3 DNA: TGTGCCAGCAGCCCTAGAGGACAGGGGACTAACTATGGCTACACCTTC.

The chain recombines TRBV6-2 or TRBV6-3 with TRBJ2-4; no clear D gene. The CDR3 is made up of 16 amino acids. V was clipped by 6 bases and J by 0 bases, with 15 bases between them. CDR1 MNHEY and CDR2 SVGEGT come from the germline V gene. In nucleotides, the CDR3 is TGTGCCAGCAGGGGGTCAGGTTTACTAGCCAAAAACATTCAGTACTTC. As protein: CASRGSGLLAKNIQYF.

This clonotype has a handful of counts. This sequence joins TRBV6-2 or TRBV6-3 and TRBJ1-2; D ambiguous. The CDR3 is made up of 12 amino acids. Germline V gene data show CDR1 as MNHEY and CDR2 as SVGEGT. Trimming shortened V by 4 bases and J by 13 bases, and 16 bases separated the two germline ends. CDR3 region: CASSSDLQTCTF. The CDR3 coding sequence is TGTGCCAGCAGTTCGGACCTTCAAACCTGCACCTTC.

This clonotype appeared a few times. The chain recombines TRBV5-6 with TRBJ2-7; TRBD1 is a possible D gene (6 bases). The CDR3 is made up of 13 amino acids. CDR1 and CDR2 from the germline V gene are SGHDT and YYEEEE. Trimming removed 6 bases from V and 3 bases from J, with 13 bases in between. The CDR3 reads CASKDSSRYEQYV. The DNA of the CDR3 is TGTGCCAGCAAGGACAGCTCCCGCTACGAGCAGTACGTC.

This clonotype was recorded a few times. This rearrangement joins TRBV7-9 to TRBJ2-3, with 11 bases identical to TRBD2. From germline, CDR1 is SEHNR and CDR2 FQNEAQ (reference sequence). With V trimmed by 5 bases and J by 6 bases, 7 bases remained unmatched. This CDR3 spans 15 amino acids. The DNA for the CDR3 is TGTGCCAGCAGCGTTGGGACTAGCGGAGGGGATACGCAGTATTTT. Translated: CASSVGTSGGDTQYF.

The V call is TRBV15, the J call TRBJ1-1; tentatively, D is TRBD1 (6 bases). The germline V gene encodes CDR1 LNHNV and CDR2 YYDKDF (reference sequence). The CDR3 consists of 13 residues. V dropped 3 bases and J dropped 7 bases, with 12 bases sitting between them. Here the CDR3 reads CATSRDDRHEAFF. CDR3 bases: TGTGCCACCAGCAGGGATGACAGGCATGAAGCTTTCTTT.

The chain links TRBV29-1 to TRBJ1-1; 11 positions match TRBD1. The CDR3 sequence is 13 residues long. CDR1 SQVTM and CDR2 ANQGSEA come from the germline V gene. V was clipped by 7 bases and J by 5 bases; unmatched bases: 6. CDR3 DNA: TGCAGCGCAGCGGGACAGGGGGTGACTGAAGCTTTCTTT. Protein product: CSAAGQGVTEAFF. The full variable domain, its missing parts supplied by reference TRBV29-1 and TRBJ1-1, is SAVISQKPSRDICQRGTSLTIQCQVDSQVTMMFWYRQQPGQSLTLIATANQGSEATYESGFVIDKFPISRPNLTFSTLTVSNMSPEDSSIYLCSAAGQGVTEAFFGQGTRLTVV.

This clonotype came up a few times. V and J are TRBV12-3 or TRBV12-4 and TRBJ2-3; no reliable D call. The ends were cut back, 8 bases at V and 0 bases at J, with 6 bases in the middle. CDR3 size: 12 residues. The chain's CDR3 is CASRSSTDTQYF. CDR3 coding DNA: TGTGCCAGCCGATCAAGCACAGATACGCAGTATTTT.

The chain carries TRBV14 and TRBJ2-3; 14 bases are shared with TRBD2. J was trimmed by 0 bases and V by 4 bases; bases with no gene match: 6. The CDR3 spans 18 residues. The germline V gene encodes CDR1 SGHDN and CDR2 FVKESK. In nucleotides, the CDR3 is TGTGCCAGCAGCCCTTGGACTAGCGGGGGGCTTAGCACAGATACGCAGTATTTT. This encodes CASSPWTSGGLSTDTQYF.

This clonotype was found a few times. The chain recombines TRBV27 with TRBJ1-5, with TRBD1 matching over 8 bases. There are 16 residues in the CDR3. The J segment lost 2 bases and the V segment lost 5 bases, leaving 8 bases of the junction unmatched. Germline V gene data show CDR1 as MNHEY and CDR2 as SMNVEV (reference sequence). DNA for the CDR3: TGTGCCAGCAGTACGAACAGGGGGATGGGCAATCAGCCCCAGCATTTT. This gives the protein CASSTNRGMGNQPQHF.

This clonotype was seen only a few times. This chain joins TRBV27 and TRBJ2-7; TRBD1 matches 8 bases. The CDR3 is 15 residues long. In germline, CDR1 is MNHEY, CDR2 SMNVEV (reference sequence). The trim removed 0 bases at V and 2 bases at J, leaving 3 bases unmatched. The CDR3 DNA reads TGTGCCAGCAGTTTATCTGCACAGGGGGCCTACGAGCAGTACTTC. Amino acid sequence: CASSLSAQGAYEQYF.

The gene calls are TRBV12-3 or TRBV12-4 and TRBJ1-1, with unresolved D. CDR3 length: 13 amino acids. With 5 bases removed from V and 5 bases from J, the gap between germline ends came to 12 bases. This chain's CDR3 is CASSPLLRTEAFF. The CDR3 DNA follows: TGTGCCAGCAGTCCGCTGTTGAGGACTGAAGCTTTCTTT.

This clonotype has more than one count but fewer than ten. The rearrangement uses TRBV9 and TRBJ2-3; 9 bases line up with TRBD2. The CDR3 sequence is 16 residues long. Per germline, CDR1 SGDLS and CDR2 YYNGEE. The junction had 8 bases not matched to a gene; V was cut back by 3 bases and J by 3 bases. CDR3 coding DNA: TGTGCCAGCAGCGGAGGCGGGGGGGCCACAACAGATACGCAGTATTTT. Protein product: CASSGGGGATTDTQYF.

Only a few counts were recorded for this clonotype. The J gene is TRBJ2-7, the V gene TRBV7-9; 8 positions agree with TRBD2. This CDR3 is built from 17 residues. After removal of 5 bases from V and 0 bases from J, the junction contained 12 bases not matched to a gene. The germline CDR1 and CDR2 sequences are SEHNR and FQNEAQ (reference sequence). The CDR3 sequence is CASSPPIAGGYSYEQYV. CDR3 DNA: TGTGCCAGCAGCCCTCCAATCGCGGGGGGCTACTCCTACGAGCAGTACGTC.

This clonotype was seen more than once but under ten times. The gene calls are TRBV20-1 and TRBJ1-2; D remains ambiguous. V was clipped by 5 bases and J by 10 bases, with 26 bases between them. Germline values: CDR1 DFQATT, CDR2 SNEGSKA (reference sequence). The CDR3 has 15 amino acids. The CDR3 region has the DNA TGCAGTGCTCGGGCACAGCGTGGCGAAATACCAGACTACACCTTC. It is translated as CSARAQRGEIPDYTF.

This clonotype was recorded a few times. The V and J genes are TRBV12-3 or TRBV12-4 and TRBJ1-5; D unresolved. The V and J ends lost 4 bases and 0 bases respectively, with 4 bases between them. This CDR3 contains 13 residues. The CDR3 DNA reads TGTGCCAGCAGTTCGTATAGCAATCAGCCCCAGCATTTT. Translated, it gives CASSSYSNQPQHF.

This clonotype was seen a handful of times. The chain links TRBV12-3 or TRBV12-4 to TRBJ2-6; D might be TRBD1 (6 bases). Deletions cut 6 bases from V and 4 bases from J, with 16 bases between. This CDR3 is built from 16 residues. DNA of the CDR3: TGTGCCAGCAGCCCCTCCACAGGGTCCGGGGCCAACGTCCTGACTTTC. Translation gives CASSPSTGSGANVLTF.

This clonotype appeared a few times. The V gene is TRBV6-2 or TRBV6-3, the J gene TRBJ2-3; D is unclear. Trimming pared 2 bases from V and 3 bases from J, leaving 6 bases between. The germline V gene encodes CDR1 MNHEY and CDR2 SVGEGT. The CDR3 extends over 13 amino acids. CDR3 sequence (DNA): TGTGCCAGCAGTTACGGAACTACAGATACGCAGTATTTT. Amino acid sequence: CASSYGTTDTQYF.

The V and J genes are TRBV29-1 and TRBJ1-1; D unresolved. From germline, CDR1 is SQVTM and CDR2 ANQGSEA. With 6 bases removed from V and 1 base from J, the gap between germline ends came to 15 bases. CDR3 length: 14 residues. The CDR3, as DNA: TGCAGCGTCTGCGCCGCCTGGGGGAACACTGAAGCTTTCTTT. Its protein product is CSVCAAWGNTEAFF.

The chain is built from TRBV5-5 and TRBJ2-7; D is perhaps TRBD1 (6 bases). The CDR3 is 15 residues long. Germline V lookup: CDR1 SGHKS, CDR2 YYEKEE (reference sequence). Trimming stripped 4 bases from V and 1 base from J, with 15 bases between. CDR3 sequence reads: CASSLHGTPSYEQYV. The DNA for the CDR3 is TGTGCCAGCAGCCTGCACGGGACACCATCCTACGAGCAGTACGTC.

The chain employs TRBV5-1 and TRBJ2-3; D is undetermined. The V gene lost 0 bases and the J gene lost 1 base, with 6 bases spanning the gap. The V gene's germline CDR1 is SGHRS and CDR2 YFSETQ. This CDR3 comprises 14 residues. CDR3 in amino acids: CASSLVGCTDTQYF. CDR3 bases: TGCGCCAGCAGCTTGGTGGGGTGCACAGATACGCAGTATTTT.